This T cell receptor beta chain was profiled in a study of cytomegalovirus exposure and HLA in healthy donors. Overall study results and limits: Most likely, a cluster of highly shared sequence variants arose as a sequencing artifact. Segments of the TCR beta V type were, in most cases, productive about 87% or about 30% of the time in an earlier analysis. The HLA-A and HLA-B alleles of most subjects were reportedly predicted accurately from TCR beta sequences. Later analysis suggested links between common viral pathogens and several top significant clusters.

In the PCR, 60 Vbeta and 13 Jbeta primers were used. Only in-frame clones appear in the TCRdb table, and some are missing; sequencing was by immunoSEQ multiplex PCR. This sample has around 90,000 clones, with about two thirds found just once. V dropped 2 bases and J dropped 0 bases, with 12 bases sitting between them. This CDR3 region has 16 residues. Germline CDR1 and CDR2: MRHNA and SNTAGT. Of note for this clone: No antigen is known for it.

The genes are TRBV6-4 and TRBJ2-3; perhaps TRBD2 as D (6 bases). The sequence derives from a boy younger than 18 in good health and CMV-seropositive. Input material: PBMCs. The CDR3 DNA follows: TGTGCCAGCAGTGACATGGCGGGATCTAGCACAGATACGCAGTATTTT. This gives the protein CASSDMAGSSTDTQYF.